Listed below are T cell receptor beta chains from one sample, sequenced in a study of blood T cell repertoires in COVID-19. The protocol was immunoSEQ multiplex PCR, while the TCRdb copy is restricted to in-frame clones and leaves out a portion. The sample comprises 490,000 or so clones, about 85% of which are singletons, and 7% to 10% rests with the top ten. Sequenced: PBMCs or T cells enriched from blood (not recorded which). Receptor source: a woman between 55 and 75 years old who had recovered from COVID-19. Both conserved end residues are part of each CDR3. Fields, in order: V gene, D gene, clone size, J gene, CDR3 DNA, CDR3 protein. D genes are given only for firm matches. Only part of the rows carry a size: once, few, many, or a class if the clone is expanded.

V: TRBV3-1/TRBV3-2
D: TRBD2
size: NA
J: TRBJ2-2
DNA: TGTGCCAGCAGCCTTAGGCGGGGGGCGAACACCGGGGAGCTGTTTTTT
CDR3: CASSLRRGANTGELFF

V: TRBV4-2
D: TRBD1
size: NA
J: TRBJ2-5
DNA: TGTGCCAGCAGCCAGACAGGGGGCGGACCTCTGACCCAAGAGACCCAGTACTTC
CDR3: CASSQTGGGPLTQETQYF

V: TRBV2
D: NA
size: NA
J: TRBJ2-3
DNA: TGTGCCAGCAGCCGAGAGGGACAAACAGCCAATACGCAGTATTTT
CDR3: CASSREGQTANTQYF

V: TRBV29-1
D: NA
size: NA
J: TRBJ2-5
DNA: TGCAGCGTTGAAGATCGAGGGAAAGAGACCCAGTACTTC
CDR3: CSVEDRGKETQYF

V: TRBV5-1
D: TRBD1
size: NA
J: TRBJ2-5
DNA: TGCGCCAGTGACAGGGACGGGACCCAGTACTTC
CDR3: CASDRDGTQYF

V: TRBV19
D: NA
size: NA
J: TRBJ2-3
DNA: TGTGCCAGCACTCAGGAACGAAACACAGATACGCAGTATTTT
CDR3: CASTQERNTDTQYF

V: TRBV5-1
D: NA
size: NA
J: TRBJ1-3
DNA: TGCGCCAGCAGCTTGGCAGGGGTCTATTATGGAAACACCATATATTTT
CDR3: CASSLAGVYYGNTIYF

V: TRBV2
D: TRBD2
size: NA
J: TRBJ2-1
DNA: TGTGCCAGCAGAACTAGCGGGGGGGATGAGCAGTTCTTC
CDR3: CASRTSGGDEQFF

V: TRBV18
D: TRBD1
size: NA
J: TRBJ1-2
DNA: TGTGCCAGCTCACCTGGGACAGGCCAAGGGTATGGCTACACCTTC
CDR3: CASSPGTGQGYGYTF

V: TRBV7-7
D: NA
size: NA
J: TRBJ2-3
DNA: TGTGCTAGCAGCTCTACTCCTGGTGGGGGGACAGATACGCAGTATTTT
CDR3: CASSSTPGGGTDTQYF

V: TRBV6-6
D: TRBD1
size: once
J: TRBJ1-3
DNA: TGTGCCAGCAGTGACAGGGGGTACTCTGGAAACACCATATATTTT
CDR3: CASSDRGYSGNTIYF